This TCR beta chain is from a study of human T cells and chemical hapten exposure (dated by TCRdb to the early 2020s). Regarding the complete study: For sensitization, 2% DPC in acetone was applied to a roughly 2 cm by roughly 2 cm area of upper inner arm skin. The patient cohort, mostly female, included alopecia areata with under or over 50% scalp involvement, alopecia totalis and alopecia universalis. Weekly therapeutic DPC doses were additionally applied to the scalp of patients throughout the roughly 24-week study period. Patch testing was done on the upper back using Finn chambers containing 0.01% DPC, and results were scored after 6 days according to International Contact Dermatitis Research Group standards. Blood samples were taken from patients before sensitization (week 0) and at 2, 6 and about 24 weeks after DPC sensitization. Nearly 30 alopecia patients provided blood for TCR sequencing at one to four time points (pre-sensitization, 2, 6 and 24 weeks). In alopecia patients, the study followed how the peripheral blood TCR repertoire changed in vivo over primary and secondary sensitization to diphenylcyclopropenone (DPC), a hapten. Libraries were pooled for sequencing, and per-sample TCR yields varied mainly because of small differences in library volumes within the pool. Results the study describes overall, beyond this receptor: Expanded TCRs formed significantly more large CDR3 similarity clusters than pre-sensitization or healthy control sets, consistent with antigen-driven responses. Because all patients had alopecia, a presumed autoimmune disease, the immune response of the patients might differ from that of healthy individuals. Patch test score was positively correlated with the number of PT1 expanded TCRs, with significance at thresholds 8, 16 and 32 but not at 4. The number of TCRs above 1 in 1000 frequency did not change with DPC sensitization; there was no evidence of global repertoire structure alterations. After repeated subsampling, the strength of the expansion versus patch-test correlation and the threshold at which it became significant changed.

From the germline V gene, CDR1 is MDHEN and CDR2 is SYDVKM. Spanning cysteine to phenylalanine, the CDR3 consists of 15 amino acids. Only CDR3 DNA is held: 45 bases, read in frame from base 1. V gives up 5 bases and J gives up 4 bases, and the segment between their germline ends measures 15 bases. This clonotype was picked up a small number of times. Its recognized antigen is unknown. Base qualities are not at hand, and no much larger clone is one base apart. This specimen's time point label, interpreted: patch test 3, about 24 weeks after DPC sensitization. The sample's treatment or condition, from its label and the paper: therapeutic diphenylcyclopropenone sensitization with weekly scalp DPC. At each patch-test visit, blood was drawn before the patch test was applied. Eligible patients were aged 18 to 70, diagnosed with alopecia, deemed suitable for DPC therapy, and excluded if pregnant. Total RNA was extracted from unfractionated whole blood that had been collected in Tempus Blood RNA tubes.

The library was made by RACE. The sequencer listed for this sample is NextSeq 500. Library preparation attached unique molecular identifiers to individual cDNA molecules for quantitative, reproducible TCR counting. Both TCR alpha and TCR beta chains were sequenced from each blood RNA sample. From the authors' description of their analysis: Samples had a median of around 92,000 TCRs, with a range from roughly 23,224 to 750,000. V, J and CDR3 annotation of the TCR reads was performed with the Decombinator software suite. For the PS versus PT1 abundance plots, all samples were subsampled to the same number of TCRs (28,000). Expanded TCRs were defined as absent before sensitization and observed at least eight times at the 2-week time point. In TCRdb, the public reads were trimmed at Q25 with fastp and aligned with MiXCR, with productive beta chains retained. When rows share a CDR3 protein, they turn into one entry using the most common DNA and genes. What appears here as the V and J calls and clone size reflects TCRdb's work, not the paper's. This sample is represented by more than 150,000 distinct CDR3 sequences; 24% of them were singletons. In total, the top ten clones hold 2% to 2.5% of the sample.

The sample here was whole blood, taken in connection with sensitization to the hapten diphenylcyclopropenone (DPC). This clonotype originated in a middle-aged woman with alopecia areata. Some clones in this sample may be carry-over from other donors' samples. The sequence links TRBV28 to TRBJ2-1; the D region possibly corresponds to TRBD2 (6 bases align). Here the CDR3 is given as CASSPLGTPYNEQFF. In nucleotides, the sequence is TGTGCCAGCAGTCCACTCGGGACTCCGTACAATGAGCAGTTCTTC.